The next 11 T cell receptor beta chains were all read from a single sample in a study of early T cells in non-severe SARS-CoV-2 infection. TCRdb processed the 5' RACE reads anew with MiXCR; each CDR3 protein has one entry. Of some 60,000 distinct CDR3 sequences in the sample, about 10% were seen once. Sequencing was performed on whole blood. All receptors derive from an adult who was a healthcare worker with PCR-confirmed SARS-CoV-2 infection or an uninfected control (not recorded which).

This clonotype was picked up a small number of times. CDR3 DNA sequence: TGTGCCAGCAGCTTTACTAGCTCCTACGAGCAGTACTTC. Translating gives CASSFTSSYEQYF. The chain carries TRBV7-2 and TRBJ2-7, with D perhaps matching TRBD2 (5 bases). The V and J ends lost 3 bases and 0 bases respectively, with 6 bases between them. Germline CDR1 reads SGHTA; CDR2 reads FQGNSA. There are 13 residues in the CDR3.

This clonotype was detected many times. The rearrangement links TRBV7-8 to TRBJ2-7; D remains ambiguous. The length of the CDR3 is 11 residues. Trimming removed 5 bases at V and 6 bases at J, with 8 bases between. Germline V gene data show CDR1 as SGHVS and CDR2 as FQNEAQ. CDR3 nucleotide sequence: TGTGCCAGCAGCCTGACTCTCGAGCAGTACTTC. Amino acids: CASSLTLEQYF.

V usage is TRBV6-6 and J usage is TRBJ2-1; either TRBD1 or TRBD2 may supply D (5 bases each). The CDR3 length is 13 residues. CDR1 and CDR2 from the germline V gene are MNHNY and SVGAGI (reference sequence). V was cut by 6 bases and J by 13 bases, with 19 bases left in between. CDR3 sequence (DNA): TGTGCCAGCAGACCAAGGGATGGGACCCCCCAGTTCTTC. This sequence encodes CASRPRDGTPQFF.

V usage is TRBV7-9 and J usage is TRBJ1-5; 8 bases are shared with TRBD1. The junction had 9 bases not matched to a gene; V was cut back by 1 base and J by 4 bases. The germline V gene encodes CDR1 SEHNR and CDR2 FQNEAQ (reference sequence). The CDR3 totals 17 residues. CDR3: CASSLEAGGLLNQPQHF. DNA of the CDR3: TGTGCCAGCAGCTTAGAGGCAGGGGGCTTACTTAATCAGCCCCAGCATTTT.

This clonotype was observed many times. The chain combines TRBV5-1 with TRBJ1-2; D ambiguous. With 0 bases removed from V and 2 bases from J, the gap between germline ends came to 5 bases. Germline-derived CDR1 and CDR2 are SGHRS and YFSETQ. CDR3 length: 13 residues. The CDR3: CASSLDVNYGYTF. CDR3 sequence (DNA): TGCGCCAGCAGCTTGGACGTAAACTATGGCTACACCTTC.

There are a few counts of this clonotype. The chain joins TRBV24-1 to TRBJ2-2, with D hard to call. V shed 2 bases and J shed 1 base, with 4 bases lying between them. CDR1 and CDR2 (germline): KGHDR, SFDVKD. There are 14 residues in the CDR3. CDR3 bases: TGTGCCACCAGTGATTATGAGAACACCGGGGAGCTGTTTTTT. Amino acids: CATSDYENTGELFF.

The chain combines TRBV27 with TRBJ2-5; 9 positions match TRBD2. Germline V gives CDR1 MNHEY, CDR2 SMNVEV (reference sequence). CDR3 size: 15 residues. J gave up 3 bases and V 1 base, and 3 bases lay outside the gene matches. CDR3 sequence (DNA): TGTGCCAGCAGTTTATTAGGCGGGAGGGAAGAGACCCAGTACTTC. This codes for CASSLLGGREETQYF.

This clonotype was counted only a few times. The chain uses TRBV7-2 and TRBJ1-3; 7 nucleotides match TRBD1. Germline V gene lookup returns CDR1 SGHTA and CDR2 FQGNSA. The CDR3 runs 18 residues. V gave up 2 bases and J gave up 0 bases; unmatched junction bases: 10. This chain's CDR3 is CASSLRRTGPNSGNTIYF. CDR3 sequence (DNA): TGTGCCAGCAGCTTAAGAAGGACAGGACCAAACTCTGGAAACACCATATATTTT. The whole variable domain, remainder taken from reference TRBV7-2 and TRBJ1-3, is GAGVSQSPSNKVTEKGKDVELRCDPISGHTALYWYRQSLGQGLEFLIYFQGNSAPDKSGLPSDRFSAERTGGSVSTLTIQRTQQEDSAVYLCASSLRRTGPNSGNTIYFGEGSWLTVV.

This clonotype was picked up many times. The chain combines TRBV5-1 with TRBJ2-5; perhaps TRBD1 as D (6 bases). Germline CDR1 reads SGHRS; CDR2 reads YFSETQ. This CDR3 is 13 amino acids long. The germline V and J ends were trimmed by 4 bases and 2 bases, with 9 bases remaining between them. The CDR3 nucleotides are TGCGCCAGCAGCCCCGACAGGCAAGAGACCCAGTACTTC. Residues: CASSPDRQETQYF.

This clonotype was detected many times. V usage is TRBV11-2 and J usage is TRBJ2-7, with D unresolved. The CDR3 runs to 13 residues. Germline CDR1 is SGHAT and CDR2 is FQNNGV. Trimming removed 0 bases at V and 5 bases at J, with 8 bases between. The CDR3 DNA reads TGTGCCAGCAGCTTAGACTTAAGTCACGAGCAGTACTTC. Amino acid sequence: CASSLDLSHEQYF.

This clonotype has a count of ten or more. The chain uses TRBV6-6 and TRBJ2-3; TRBD2 matches 10 bases. The CDR3 consists of 16 residues. Germline V gene sequence: CDR1 MNHNY, CDR2 SVGAGI (reference sequence). Trimming at V came to 0 bases and at J to 5 bases, leaving 5 bases not matched to a gene. This chain's CDR3 is CASSYSLAGAQDTQYF. CDR3 nucleotides: TGTGCCAGCAGTTACTCCCTAGCGGGAGCTCAAGATACGCAGTATTTT.